This passage covers 22 T cell receptor beta chains from one sample sequenced in a study of T cells in Graves' hyperthyroidism and ophthalmopathy. Using RNA transcripts as the source, TCR beta CDR3 regions were amplified. Using the HTBI primer set, a first-round RT-PCR was run on the TCR CDR3. TCRdb independently ran MiXCR on the multiplex PCR reads; one entry per CDR3 protein. The sample has more than 350,000 distinct CDR3 sequences, roughly 15% seen once; the top ten hold roughly 19%. Input material: blood. Receptors were obtained from a woman aged 55-70 years with Graves' ophthalmopathy.

This clonotype was observed many times. V is TRBV11-2 and J is TRBJ2-3; unclear D gene. Germline assignment: CDR1 SGHAT and CDR2 FQNNGV. The CDR3 loop spans 15 amino acids. The V and J ends lost 2 bases and 2 bases respectively, with 11 bases between them. DNA for the CDR3: TGTGCCAGCAGCTTACGGACCCGAGCCACAGATACGCAGTATTTT. Amino acids: CASSLRTRATDTQYF. The full variable domain, its missing parts supplied by reference TRBV11-2 and TRBJ2-3, is EAGVAQSPRYKIIEKRQSVAFWCNPISGHATLYWYQQILGQGPKLLIQFQNNGVVDDSQLPKDRFSAERLKGVDSTLKIQPAKLEDSAVYLCASSLRTRATDTQYFGPGTRLTVL.

This clonotype was detected many times. CDR3 amino acids: CASSVTSGSMNEQFF. CDR3 nucleotides: TGTGCCAGCAGCGTTACTAGCGGGAGTATGAATGAGCAGTTCTTC. The rearrangement uses TRBV9 and TRBJ2-1; TRBD2 aligns across 11 bases. The germline gives CDR1 SGDLS, CDR2 YYNGEE. The trim removed 2 bases at V and 7 bases at J, leaving 5 bases unmatched. There are 15 residues in the CDR3.

In this sample, this clonotype turned up many times. The chain recombines TRBV12-3 or TRBV12-4 with TRBJ2-2, with TRBD1 matching 9 bases. The CDR3 covers 16 residues. Germline trimming cut 5 bases from V and 3 bases from J; bases unmatched to any gene: 7. This chain's CDR3 is CASSLGQGVDTGELFF. As DNA, the CDR3 is TGTGCCAGCAGTCTGGGACAGGGCGTGGACACCGGGGAGCTGTTTTTT.

V gene TRBV7-9 combines with J gene TRBJ1-1; the D gene is possibly TRBD1 (5 bases). There are 14 residues in the CDR3. CDR1 SEHNR and CDR2 FQNEAQ come from the germline V gene (reference sequence). The V and J ends lost 1 base and 3 bases respectively, with 9 bases between them. The CDR3 sequence is CASSLESGDTEAFF. As DNA, the CDR3 is TGTGCCAGCAGCTTAGAATCGGGGGACACTGAAGCTTTCTTT.

The chain is built from TRBV12-3 or TRBV12-4 and TRBJ2-5, with D possibly being TRBD2 (5 bases). The CDR3 spans 13 residues. V lost 7 bases and J lost 0, with 9 bases in between. The CDR3 loop is CASKRGNQETQYF. The CDR3 bases are TGTGCCAGCAAAAGAGGGAACCAAGAGACCCAGTACTTC.

At least ten counts were recorded for this clonotype. The chain carries TRBV30 and TRBJ2-2, with D unclear. The V gene's germline CDR1 is GTSNPN and CDR2 SVGIG (reference sequence). This CDR3 contains 14 residues. The V and J ends lost 3 bases and 7 bases respectively, with 15 bases between them. CDR3 coding DNA: TGTGCCTGGAGCCCACCCCCGAATGGCGGGGAGCTGTTTTTT. Protein product: CAWSPPPNGGELFF.

In this sample, this clonotype turned up many times. The chain is built from TRBV7-2 and TRBJ2-1, with 15 bases fitting TRBD2. Germline loops: CDR1 SGHTA, CDR2 FQGNSA. After removal of 5 bases from V and 7 bases from J, the junction contained 9 bases not matched to a gene. The length of the CDR3 is 17 residues. The CDR3 coding sequence is TGTGCCAGCAGCCACACGATAGGGACTAGCGGGAGGAATGAGCAGTTCTTC. It is translated as CASSHTIGTSGRNEQFF. The full variable domain, completed using reference TRBV7-2 and TRBJ2-1, is GAGVSQSPSNKVTEKGKDVELRCDPISGHTALYWYRQSLGQGLEFLIYFQGNSAPDKSGLPSDRFSAERTGGSVSTLTIQRTQQEDSAVYLCASSHTIGTSGRNEQFFGPGTRLTVL.

CDR3 amino acids: CASSLSWTRTGGVNTEAFF. The CDR3, as DNA: TGTGCCAGCAGTTTATCTTGGACCCGGACAGGGGGCGTGAACACTGAAGCTTTCTTT. The chain joins TRBV27 to TRBJ1-1; 11 nucleotides align to TRBD1. Germline loops: CDR1 MNHEY, CDR2 SMNVEV (reference sequence). V dropped 0 bases and J dropped 0; count of bases not matched to a gene: 9. The CDR3 runs 19 residues.

This clonotype was observed at least ten times. The chain employs TRBV30 and TRBJ2-7; 8 bases fit TRBD2. From germline, CDR1 is GTSNPN and CDR2 SVGIG (reference sequence). Trimming removed 0 bases from V and 3 bases from J; junction bases left unmatched: 7. This CDR3 spans 15 amino acids. The CDR3 here is CAWSVVASGHYEQYF. The CDR3 region has the DNA TGTGCCTGGAGTGTCGTGGCTAGCGGGCACTACGAGCAGTACTTC. The whole variable domain, remainder taken from reference TRBV30 and TRBJ2-7, is SQTIHQWPATLVQPVGSPLSLECTVEGTSNPNLYWYRQAAGRGLQLLFYSVGIGQISSEVPQNLSASRPQDRQFILSSKKLLLSDSGFYLCAWSVVASGHYEQYFGPGTRLTVT.

This clonotype showed up just once. This may arise from a read error, as a much more abundant clone is one base away. The V and J genes are TRBV7-9 and TRBJ2-4; TRBD1 aligns across 10 bases. The CDR3 is made up of 14 amino acids. Per the germline V gene, CDR1 is SEHNR and CDR2 is FQNEAQ (reference sequence). Losses at the gene ends were 6 bases for V and 7 bases for J; bases not matched to a gene: 6. The CDR3 DNA follows: TGTGCCAGCAGGCCGGGGACAGGGGATAACATTCAGTACTTC. Translating it yields CASRPGTGDNIQYF. The variable domain in full, with the rest retrieved from reference TRBV7-9 and TRBJ2-4, is DTGVSQNPRHKITKRGQNVTFRCDPISEHNRLYWYRQTLGQGPEFLTYFQNEAQLEKSRLLSDRFSAERPKGSFSTLEIQRTEQGDSAMYLCASRPGTGDNIQYFGAGTRLSVL.

This chain links TRBV20-1 with TRBJ2-3; 9 bases are shared with TRBD2. Trimming took 3 bases from V and 2 from J; bases not matched to a gene: 6. From germline, CDR1 is DFQATT and CDR2 SNEGSKA (reference sequence). The CDR3 is 15 amino acids. This chain's CDR3 is CSASLAGALTDTQYF. CDR3 nucleotides: TGCAGTGCTAGTTTAGCGGGAGCGCTCACAGATACGCAGTATTTT.

CDR3 nucleotide sequence: TGTGCCTCCACAACCCCGGATATCCCTACAATGAGGCAGTTCTTC. Translation: CASTTPDIPTMRQFF. The chain carries TRBV6-1 and TRBJ2-1, with no clear D. This CDR3 has 15 residues. In germline, CDR1 is MNHNS, CDR2 SASEGT. Trimming shortened V by 11 bases and J by 12 bases, and 29 bases separated the two germline ends.

This clonotype showed up just a few times. The CDR3 loop is CSVETVLGEGGFGEQFF. CDR3 sequence (DNA): TGCAGCGTTGAAACCGTGCTCGGTGAAGGGGGCTTTGGGGAGCAGTTCTTC. This chain joins TRBV29-1 and TRBJ2-1; 7 bases agree with TRBD1. This CDR3 has 17 residues. Losses at the gene ends were 2 bases for V and 10 bases for J; bases not matched to a gene: 20. Germline values: CDR1 SQVTM, CDR2 ANQGSEA.

This clonotype occurred many times. The chain is built from TRBV28 and TRBJ2-7, with a possible D match to TRBD2 (5 bases). This CDR3 contains 16 residues. Germline V gene data show CDR1 as MDHEN and CDR2 as SYDVKM. V lost 7 bases and J lost 0, with 19 bases in between. The CDR3 loop is CASTGGPEVYSYEQYF. The CDR3 nucleotides are TGTGCCAGCACCGGTGGACCGGAGGTTTACTCCTACGAGCAGTACTTC.

This clonotype has ten or more counts. V is TRBV14 and J is TRBJ2-1; unclear D gene. V was shortened by 3 bases and J by 2 bases, with 11 bases between the two germline ends. Germline values: CDR1 SGHDN, CDR2 FVKESK. This CDR3 region has 15 residues. CDR3 loop: CASSQEEYPYNEQFF. The CDR3 DNA sequence: TGTGCCAGCAGCCAGGAAGAATATCCCTACAATGAGCAGTTCTTC.

This clonotype was detected ten times or more. The chain is built from TRBV29-1 and TRBJ1-1; no clear D gene. Trimming removed 5 bases at V and 6 bases at J, with 10 bases between. Germline CDR1 reads SQVTM; CDR2 reads ANQGSEA. The CDR3 loop spans 11 amino acids. The CDR3 sequence: CSVSGGSEAFF. As DNA, the CDR3 is TGCAGCGTTTCGGGAGGGTCTGAAGCTTTCTTT.

The table lists this clonotype with many counts. The rearrangement uses TRBV28 and TRBJ2-7; TRBD2 matches at 9 bases. Per germline, CDR1 MDHEN and CDR2 SYDVKM. The CDR3 spans 17 residues. The V and J ends lost 3 bases and 3 bases, in that order; junction bases with no gene match: 12. CDR3 nucleotide sequence: TGTGCCAGCAGTTTTGAGCGGGAGGACTCCAGAGACTACGAGCAGTACTTC. Its translation is CASSFEREDSRDYEQYF.

V usage is TRBV7-9 and J usage is TRBJ2-7; the D gene is possibly TRBD1 (5 bases). Germline V CDR1 and CDR2: SEHNR, FQNEAQ (reference sequence). The CDR3 runs 15 residues. Trimming took 5 bases from V and 2 from J, leaving 16 bases between them. CDR3 coding DNA: TGTGCCAGCAGCACCCCGTACCCAGGGACCTACGAGCAGTACTTC. It specifies CASSTPYPGTYEQYF.

This clonotype was picked up many times. The chain has TRBV5-5 and TRBJ2-3; 11 bases agree with TRBD2. V lost 1 base, J lost 4 bases, and 11 bases stayed unmatched. Germline-derived CDR1 and CDR2 are SGHKS and YYEKEE (reference sequence). This CDR3 comprises 18 residues. CDR3 DNA: TGTGCCAGCAGCTTGATCAGGCTAGCGGGAGGCCAACCAGATACGCAGTATTTT. Translation gives CASSLIRLAGGQPDTQYF.

This clonotype was observed at least ten times. The rearrangement uses TRBV29-1 and TRBJ2-7; possible D gene TRBD2, 6 bases. V was clipped by 4 bases and J by 3 bases, with 13 bases between them. The length of the CDR3 is 13 residues. Germline V gives CDR1 SQVTM, CDR2 ANQGSEA. The CDR3 DNA is TGCAGCGTTGCTGGTAGCGGCTACTACGAGCAGTACTTC. This translates into CSVAGSGYYEQYF.

The CDR3, as DNA: TGTGCCAGCACTTCAGGGCTCTCTGGGGCCAACGTCCTGACTTTC. Translated, it gives CASTSGLSGANVLTF. The V and J genes are TRBV27 and TRBJ2-6; possibly TRBD1 for D (5 bases). The ends were cut back, 7 bases at V and 0 bases at J, with 10 bases in the middle. This CDR3 spans 15 amino acids. Germline V gives CDR1 MNHEY, CDR2 SMNVEV (reference sequence).

This clonotype has at least ten counts. J is TRBJ2-5 and V is TRBV28, with TRBD2 identical over 13 bases. Germline V gene sequence: CDR1 MDHEN, CDR2 SYDVKM. This CDR3 comprises 19 residues. The V gene end was trimmed by 2 bases and the J gene end by 2 bases; junction bases not matched to a gene: 11. This CDR3 reads CASSLRGPGLAGVQETQYF. Written as DNA, the CDR3 is TGTGCCAGCAGTTTAAGGGGGCCCGGACTAGCGGGAGTTCAAGAGACCCAGTACTTC.